Presented here are 21 T cell receptor beta chains from one specimen sequenced in a study of human T cells and chemical hapten exposure. The time point: pre-sensitization, week 0. Treatment reported: therapeutic diphenylcyclopropenone sensitization with weekly scalp DPC. TCRdb re-called the RACE reads with MiXCR, one entry per CDR3 protein. The data contain approximately 400,000 distinct CDR3 sequences, 5% to 6.5% of them seen just once; the ten biggest clones take up just over 2.5%. The sample was whole blood, taken in connection with sensitization to the hapten diphenylcyclopropenone (DPC). These receptors originate from a woman aged 50 to 60 with alopecia areata. Some clones in this sample may be carry-over from other donors' samples.

This clonotype was counted ten times or more. V gene TRBV4-2 combines with J gene TRBJ1-1; 7 bases fit TRBD1. V lost 5 bases to trimming and J lost 5 bases; unmatched junction nucleotides: 8. This CDR3 spans 14 amino acids. Germline V gene data show CDR1 as LGHNA and CDR2 as YNFKEQ. The CDR3 sequence is CASSYTGVGTEAFF. The DNA for the CDR3 is TGTGCCAGCAGCTATACAGGGGTAGGGACTGAAGCTTTCTTT.

At least ten counts were recorded for this clonotype. The chain joins TRBV7-9 to TRBJ2-3; D gene unclear. The germline V gene encodes CDR1 SEHNR and CDR2 FQNEAQ (reference sequence). Trimming shortened V by 5 bases and J by 2 bases, and 17 bases separated the two germline ends. The CDR3 has 16 amino acids. The CDR3 region is CASSPLIGAITDTQYF. CDR3 DNA sequence: TGTGCCAGCAGCCCCCTGATAGGCGCCATCACAGATACGCAGTATTTT.

This clonotype has more than one count but fewer than ten. The J gene is TRBJ1-1, the V gene TRBV4-2, with D possibly being TRBD1 (5 bases). There are 15 residues in the CDR3. V lost 0 bases to trimming and J lost 3 bases, with 11 bases between them. Germline V gene data show CDR1 as LGHNA and CDR2 as YNFKEQ. CDR3 in amino acids: CASSQDQGSYTEAFF. CDR3 sequence (DNA): TGTGCCAGCAGCCAAGACCAGGGAAGTTACACTGAAGCTTTCTTT.

This clonotype occurred many times. V usage is TRBV6-5 and J usage is TRBJ2-1, with 7 positions matching TRBD2. V shed 2 bases, J shed 5 bases, and the junction held 6 bases outside the gene matches. Per the germline V gene, CDR1 is MNHEY and CDR2 is SVGAGI. The CDR3 totals 15 residues. Written as DNA, the CDR3 is TGTGCCAGCAGTTACCGGGGGAGGGCCGACAATGAGCAGTTCTTC. It translates to CASSYRGRADNEQFF.

In this sample, this clonotype turned up many times. The chain couples TRBV13 to TRBJ2-3; the match to TRBD2 covers 8 bases. The CDR3 spans 16 residues. Germline V gene data show CDR1 as PRHDT and CDR2 as FYEKMQ (reference sequence). The V and J ends lost 5 bases and 4 bases, in that order; junction bases with no gene match: 11. DNA for the CDR3: TGTGCCAGCAGCCTCGCCCCAGCGGGAGCCCCAGATACGCAGTATTTT. It encodes CASSLAPAGAPDTQYF. Using reference TRBV13 and TRBJ2-3 for the parts outside the CDR3, the full variable domain is AAGVIQSPRHLIKEKRETATLKCYPIPRHDTVYWYQQGPGQDPQFLISFYEKMQSDKGSIPDRFSAQQFSDYHSELNMSSLELGDSALYFCASSLAPAGAPDTQYFGPGTRLTVL.

This clonotype appeared many times. V gene TRBV7-2 combines with J gene TRBJ1-1; D ambiguous. Germline loops: CDR1 SGHTA, CDR2 FQGNSA. This CDR3 region has 12 residues. V lost 4 bases to trimming and J lost 7 bases, with 10 bases between them. CDR3 bases: TGTGCCAGCAGCTCCGGGAGTGGTGAAGCTTTCTTT. It specifies CASSSGSGEAFF. Filled out from reference TRBV7-2 and TRBJ1-1, the complete variable domain reads GAGVSQSPSNKVTEKGKDVELRCDPISGHTALYWYRQSLGQGLEFLIYFQGNSAPDKSGLPSDRFSAERTGGSVSTLTIQRTQQEDSAVYLCASSSGSGEAFFGQGTRLTVV.

This clonotype has at least ten counts. V and J are TRBV5-1 and TRBJ1-1; D possibly corresponds to TRBD1 (5 bases). Per germline, CDR1 SGHRS and CDR2 YFSETQ. The V end lost 4 bases, the J end lost 5 bases, and 18 bases lay between the germline ends. The CDR3 runs 15 residues. The CDR3 here is CASSGGIGTGTEAFF. In DNA form, the CDR3 reads TGCGCCAGCAGCGGGGGGATAGGGACGGGGACTGAAGCTTTCTTT.

This clonotype was seen repeatedly, ten times or more. The chain recombines TRBV5-1 with TRBJ2-1; D is possibly TRBD1 or TRBD2 (6 bases each). Between the trimmed V and J ends, which lost 5 bases and 2 bases, there was a span of 17 bases. The length of the CDR3 is 16 residues. In germline, CDR1 is SGHRS, CDR2 YFSETQ. DNA for the CDR3: TGCGCCAGCAGTCACCAAGGGGGGTCGACCTACAATGAGCAGTTCTTC. Translated, it gives CASSHQGGSTYNEQFF.

This clonotype was counted at least ten times. V is TRBV28 and J is TRBJ2-1; 10 positions agree with TRBD2. The junction had 10 bases not matched to a gene; V was cut back by 7 bases and J by 4 bases. The CDR3 is made up of 16 amino acids. CDR1 is MDHEN, CDR2 SYDVKM, per germline. CDR3 DNA: TGTGCCAGCAAAGGAGCGGGAGGGCCCAGTTACAATGAGCAGTTCTTC. Translating it yields CASKGAGGPSYNEQFF.

Only a few counts were recorded for this clonotype. The V call is TRBV7-9, the J call TRBJ2-6; 8 bases agree with TRBD2. This CDR3 is built from 19 residues. V lost 1 base, J lost 4 bases, and 12 bases stayed unmatched. Germline V gene data show CDR1 as SEHNR and CDR2 as FQNEAQ (reference sequence). Written as DNA, the CDR3 is TGTGCCAGCAGCTTAGGCGGGAGGTCCGTCAATAGCGGGGCCAACGTCCTGACTTTC. Its translation: CASSLGGRSVNSGANVLTF. The full variable domain, in which reference TRBV7-9 and TRBJ2-6 provide the parts outside the CDR3, is DTGVSQNPRHKITKRGQNVTFRCDPISEHNRLYWYRQTLGQGPEFLTYFQNEAQLEKSRLLSDRFSAERPKGSFSTLEIQRTEQGDSAMYLCASSLGGRSVNSGANVLTFGAGSRLTVL.

This clonotype came up many times. The chain recombines TRBV7-6 with TRBJ2-7; the match to TRBD2 covers 8 bases. The CDR3 spans 15 residues. J was trimmed by 3 bases and V by 5 bases; bases with no gene match: 9. From germline, CDR1 is SGHVS and CDR2 FNYEAQ. The CDR3 DNA is TGTGCCAGCAGCCCTTCAGCGGGGGCACACTACGAGCAGTACTTC. This translates into CASSPSAGAHYEQYF.

CDR3 bases: TGTGCCAGCAGTTTAAGGCTAGACTATGGCTACACCTTC. It is translated as CASSLRLDYGYTF. V is TRBV12-3 or TRBV12-4 and J is TRBJ1-2; no firm D call. V lost 2 bases, J lost 3 bases, and 7 bases lay in between. The CDR3 has 13 amino acids.

There are a few counts of this clonotype. This chain uses TRBV6-5 with TRBJ1-2, with D perhaps matching TRBD1 (5 bases). V was shortened by 5 bases and J by 1 base, with 17 bases between the two germline ends. Germline V gene sequence: CDR1 MNHEY, CDR2 SVGAGI. CDR3 length: 16 residues. The CDR3 DNA follows: TGTGCCAGCAGTAGTTACGTAGGGGACCTTAACTATGGCTACACCTTC. It encodes CASSSYVGDLNYGYTF.

The chain recombines TRBV27 with TRBJ2-6; D gene unclear. The germline V gene has CDR1 MNHEY and CDR2 SMNVEV (reference sequence). The CDR3 covers 16 residues. V was pared by 2 bases and J by 2 bases, with 10 bases between. CDR3 nucleotide sequence: TGTGCCAGCAGTTTAAGTCCCGCCCCTGGGGCCAACGTCCTGACTTTC. Residues: CASSLSPAPGANVLTF. The complete variable domain, with remaining parts taken from reference TRBV27 and TRBJ2-6, reads EAQVTQNPRYLITVTGKKLTVTCSQNMNHEYMSWYRQDPGLGLRQIYYSMNVEVTDKGDVPEGYKVSRKEKRNFPLILESPSPNQTSLYFCASSLSPAPGANVLTFGAGSRLTVL.

This clonotype came up a few times. This sequence joins TRBV5-1 and TRBJ2-7, with 7 bases fitting TRBD1. V lost 3 bases and J lost 4; bases outside the gene matches: 16. The CDR3 consists of 17 residues. CDR1 and CDR2 (germline): SGHRS, YFSETQ. CDR3 sequence (DNA): TGCGCCAGCAGCTCGCAGTCTACCGGGACAGCAGCTTACGAGCAGTACTTC. As protein: CASSSQSTGTAAYEQYF.

This clonotype was counted at least ten times. The rearrangement links TRBV29-1 to TRBJ2-3; no definite D call. V was clipped by 1 base and J by 1 base, with 0 bases between them. The CDR3 has 11 residues. CDR1 is SQVTM, CDR2 ANQGSEA, per germline. Here the CDR3 DNA reads TGCAGCGTTGAAGGCACAGATACGCAGTATTTT. This encodes CSVEGTDTQYF.

The DNA for the CDR3 is TGTGCCAGCAGTTCGCGTCAGACAACTGAAGCTTTCTTT. Translating gives CASSSRQTTEAFF. V and J are TRBV12-3 or TRBV12-4 and TRBJ1-1, with D uncertain. The CDR3 sequence is 13 residues long. Trimming took 4 bases from V and 5 from J, leaving 11 bases between them.

This clonotype was found many times. V is TRBV5-5 and J is TRBJ1-6; the D is unclear. Germline V lookup: CDR1 SGHKS, CDR2 YYEKEE (reference sequence). The CDR3 totals 15 residues. The V end was cut by 9 bases, the J end by 0 bases, with 13 bases between. In DNA form, the CDR3 reads TGTGCCACCGCGGAGGGCGTCTCCTATAATTCACCCCTCCACTTT. This encodes CATAEGVSYNSPLHF.

This clonotype was observed at least ten times. The V gene is TRBV4-1, the J gene TRBJ2-3, with 9 bases fitting TRBD2. Trimming cost V 2 bases and J 4 bases; bases outside gene matches: 7. The germline V gene encodes CDR1 MGHRA and CDR2 YSYEKL. CDR3 length equals 16 residues. CDR3 bases: TGCGCCAGCAGCCAACAAAGAGGCGGGGGGGCAGATACGCAGTATTTT. Translated: CASSQQRGGGADTQYF.

This chain connects TRBV20-1 to TRBJ1-6; D is possibly TRBD1 (5 bases). V lost 6 bases and J lost 2, with 8 bases in between. CDR1 is DFQATT and CDR2 is SNEGSKA in the germline V gene (reference sequence). The CDR3 has 13 residues. The CDR3: CSAWGAYNSPLHF. The CDR3 bases are TGCAGTGCATGGGGCGCCTATAATTCACCCCTCCACTTT.

This clonotype has a count of ten or more. The chain recombines TRBV6-5 with TRBJ2-5, with D perhaps given as TRBD1 or TRBD2 (5 bases each). V was pared by 2 bases and J by 2 bases, with 12 bases between. The CDR3 has 15 amino acids. Germline lookup yields CDR1 MNHEY and CDR2 SVGAGI. CDR3 coding DNA: TGTGCCAGCAGTTACACCTCTTGGGGGCAAGAGACCCAGTACTTC. Its translation: CASSYTSWGQETQYF.